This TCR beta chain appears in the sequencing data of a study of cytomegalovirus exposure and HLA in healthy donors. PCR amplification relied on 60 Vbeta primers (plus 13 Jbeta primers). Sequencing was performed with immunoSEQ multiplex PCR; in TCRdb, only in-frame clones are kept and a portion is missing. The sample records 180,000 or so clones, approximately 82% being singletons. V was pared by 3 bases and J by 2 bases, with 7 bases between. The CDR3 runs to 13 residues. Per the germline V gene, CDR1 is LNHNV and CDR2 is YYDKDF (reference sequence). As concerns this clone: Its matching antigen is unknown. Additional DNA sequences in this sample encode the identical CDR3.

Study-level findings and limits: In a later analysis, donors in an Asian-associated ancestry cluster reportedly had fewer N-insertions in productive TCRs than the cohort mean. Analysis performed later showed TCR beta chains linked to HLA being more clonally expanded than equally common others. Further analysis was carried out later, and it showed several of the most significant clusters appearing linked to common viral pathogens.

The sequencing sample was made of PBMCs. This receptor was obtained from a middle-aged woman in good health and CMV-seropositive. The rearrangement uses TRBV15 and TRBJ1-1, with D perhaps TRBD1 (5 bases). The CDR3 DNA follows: TGTGCCACCAGCAGCCAGGGTAACACTGAAGCTTTCTTT. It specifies CATSSQGNTEAFF.